This T cell receptor beta chain stems from a study of T cells in Graves' hyperthyroidism and ophthalmopathy. Looking at the study overall: Before treatment of any kind, peripheral blood was taken at initial diagnosis.

The CDR3 consists of 13 residues. Germline V CDR1 and CDR2: LGHNT, FRNRAP. Disease lasting under 3 months, a NOSPECS grade of at least 4, and a Clinical Activity Score of at least 3 were features of the ophthalmopathy patients. TCR beta CDR3 regions were amplified from RNA transcripts. The TCR CDR3 first-round RT-PCR relied on the HTBI primer set. From the multiplex PCR reads, TCRdb called clonotypes with MiXCR, one entry per CDR3 protein. The sample has 600,000 or so distinct CDR3 sequences, about 14% seen once. Turning to this clonotype: A read error may account for a junction end that differs from germline.

V and J are TRBV12-5 and TRBJ2-1, with TRBD2 matching 10 bases. The clonotype was recovered from a woman between 50 and 59 years old with Graves' ophthalmopathy. The sequenced sample consisted of blood. CDR3 sequence (DNA): TGTGCTGGTGGTTTCGGGACTAGCGCCGAGCAGTTCTTC. Protein product: CAGGFGTSAEQFF.